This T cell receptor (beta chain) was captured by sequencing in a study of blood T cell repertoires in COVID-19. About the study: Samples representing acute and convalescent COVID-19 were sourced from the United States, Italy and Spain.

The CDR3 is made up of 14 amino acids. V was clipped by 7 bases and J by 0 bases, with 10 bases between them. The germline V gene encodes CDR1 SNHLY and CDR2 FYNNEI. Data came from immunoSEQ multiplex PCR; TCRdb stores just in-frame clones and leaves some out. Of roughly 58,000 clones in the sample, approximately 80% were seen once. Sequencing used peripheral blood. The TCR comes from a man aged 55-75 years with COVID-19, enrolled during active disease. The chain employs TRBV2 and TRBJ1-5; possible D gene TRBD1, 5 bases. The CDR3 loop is CASKGPGSNQPQHF. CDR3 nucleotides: TGTGCCAGCAAGGGGCCAGGTAGCAATCAGCCCCAGCATTTT.